Presented here are 8 T cell receptor beta chains from one specimen sequenced in a study of OX40 agonist ivuxolimab in advanced cancers. Sequencing used immunoSEQ multiplex PCR; TCRdb keeps in-frame clones, though not all of them. The sample contains 19,000 or so clones, about 90% of which appear only once. The sample consisted of CD4+ or CD8+ T cells sorted from blood, taken in a trial of the OX40 agonist ivuxolimab. These receptors all stem from an adult with an advanced solid tumor such as melanoma, head and neck, liver or kidney cancer.

This sequence joins TRBV15 and TRBJ1-5; D remains ambiguous. The CDR3 sequence is 20 residues long. V lost 5 bases to trimming and J lost 0 bases, with 26 bases between them. Germline V CDR1 and CDR2: LNHNV, YYDKDF (reference sequence). For the CDR3, the DNA is TGTGCCACCAGCGGAGCAGGCCTTCTAGCCCCCCGTTATAGCAATCAGCCCCAGCATTTT. It encodes CATSGAGLLAPRYSNQPQHF.

The rearrangement joins TRBV5-6 to TRBJ1-6, with D perhaps matching TRBD1 (6 bases). CDR3 length: 16 residues. Germline V lookup: CDR1 SGHDT, CDR2 YYEEEE. Between the trimmed V and J ends, which lost 1 base and 7 bases, there was a span of 15 bases. The DNA of the CDR3 is TGTGCCAGCAGCTTGTCCAGGGGACGGCCGAATTCACCCCTCCACTTT. This encodes CASSLSRGRPNSPLHF.

The rearrangement uses TRBV28 and TRBJ2-2; no clear D gene. There are 12 residues in the CDR3. Trimming cost V 2 bases and J 7 bases, with 5 bases left between them. CDR1 is MDHEN and CDR2 is SYDVKM in the germline V gene. The CDR3 DNA sequence: TGTGCCAGCAGTTTAGAGGTCGGGGAGCTGTTTTTT. It specifies CASSLEVGELFF.

V and J are TRBV6-6 and TRBJ1-5; no reliable D call. Germline values: CDR1 MNHNY, CDR2 SVGAGI (reference sequence). V was clipped by 2 bases and J by 7 bases, with 6 bases between them. This CDR3 region has 12 residues. This CDR3 reads CASSYKVQPQHF. Here the CDR3 DNA reads TGTGCCAGCAGTTACAAGGTCCAGCCCCAGCATTTT.

The chain is built from TRBV11-2 and TRBJ2-7; D remains ambiguous. The CDR3 covers 13 residues. Germline lookup yields CDR1 SGHAT and CDR2 FQNNGV. Trimming left V 1 base short and J 4 bases short, with 8 bases between. CDR3 sequence: CASSLGLGYEQYF. CDR3 in DNA: TGTGCCAGCAGCTTAGGCCTTGGTTACGAGCAGTACTTC.

The rearrangement joins TRBV11-2 to TRBJ1-3, with D possibly being TRBD1 (6 bases). The germline gives CDR1 SGHAT, CDR2 FQNNGV. Trimming stripped 1 base from V and 4 bases from J, with 11 bases between. The CDR3 length is 15 residues. CDR3 amino acids: CASSLGTGSGNTIYF. For the CDR3, the DNA is TGTGCCAGCAGCTTAGGAACAGGGTCAGGAAACACCATATATTTT.

The chain recombines TRBV2 with TRBJ1-5; 7 bases are a match to TRBD1. CDR1 and CDR2 (germline): SNHLY, FYNNEI. The CDR3 has 15 residues. Germline trimming cut 6 bases from V and 1 base from J; bases unmatched to any gene: 6. CDR3 in DNA: TGTGCCAGCAGGGGGCAGGGGGAGAGCAATCAGCCCCAGCATTTT. Translation: CASRGQGESNQPQHF. Filled out from reference TRBV2 and TRBJ1-5, the complete variable domain reads EPEVTQTPSHQVTQMGQEVILRCVPISNHLYFYWYRQILGQKVEFLVSFYNNEISEKSEIFDDQFSVERPDGSNFTLKIRSTKLEDSAMYFCASRGQGESNQPQHFGDGTRLSIL.

The chain has TRBV19 and TRBJ2-1, with TRBD1 identical over 7 bases. The CDR3 totals 15 residues. J lost 4 bases, V lost 6 bases, and 9 bases had no gene match. Germline lookup yields CDR1 LNHDA and CDR2 SQIVND (reference sequence). The CDR3 DNA reads TGTGCCAGTAGGCTTACAGGGGAACCTTACAATGAGCAGTTCTTC. It translates to CASRLTGEPYNEQFF.